This T cell receptor beta chain was obtained from a study of spatial heterogeneity in lung cancer. Study background: Consistently, beta-chain sequences turned up in larger numbers than alpha-chain sequences did.

TCRdb reprocessed the 5' RACE reads via MiXCR and lists one record per CDR3 protein. The sample lists about 15,000 distinct CDR3 sequences, roughly 6.6% occurring once. This clonotype has a count of ten or more. Its antigen is as yet unknown. Time point: sample taken at primary tumor resection. Study-level points and caveats: The study found that expanded intratumoral alpha and beta TCR counts tracked tumor mutation counts.

This TCR was recovered from a male donor with early-stage non-small cell lung cancer. The sample here was lung tumor tissue, taken at surgery.

The CDR3 nucleotides are TGTGCCTGGAGTACGGGGATCGCCGGGAACACCATATATTTT. Its translation is CAWSTGIAGNTIYF. V and J are TRBV30 and TRBJ1-3, with D uncertain. CDR1 GTSNPN and CDR2 SVGIG come from the germline V gene (reference sequence). V gave up 2 bases and J gave up 7 bases, with 15 bases separating them. The CDR3 loop spans 14 amino acids. Full variable domain (outside the CDR3, taken from reference TRBV30 and TRBJ1-3): SQTIHQWPATLVQPVGSPLSLECTVEGTSNPNLYWYRQAAGRGLQLLFYSVGIGQISSEVPQNLSASRPQDRQFILSSKKLLLSDSGFYLCAWSTGIAGNTIYFGEGSWLTVV.